Each of the 20 T cell receptor beta chains below was sequenced from the same sample in a study of response to subunit inactivated influenza vaccine. TCRdb re-called the RT-PCR reads through MiXCR, storing one row per CDR3 protein. The top ten hold about an eighth of the sample, which has 500,000 to 550,000 distinct CDR3 sequences, approximately 7.6% seen once. The specimen comprised PBMCs from blood, sampled roughly 24 months after vaccination. The receptor set was obtained from a man aged 50 to 69 who received an inactivated influenza vaccine.

This clonotype was seen repeatedly, ten times or more. The chain recombines TRBV10-3 with TRBJ2-1, with unresolved D. The germline CDR1 and CDR2 sequences are ENHRY and SYGVKD. The CDR3 has 11 residues. Trimming took 10 bases from V and 3 from J, leaving 7 bases between them. For the CDR3, the DNA is TGTGCCACAGCGAACTACAATGAGCAGTTCTTC. It yields the protein CATANYNEQFF.

The rearrangement uses TRBV2 and TRBJ2-1, with 8 bases aligning to TRBD2. V gave up 8 bases and J gave up 7 bases; unmatched junction bases: 7. CDR3 length equals 13 residues. Germline CDR1 SNHLY, CDR2 FYNNEI. This CDR3 reads CASRRLASNEQFF. The CDR3 region has the DNA TGTGCCAGCCGCCGACTAGCGTCTAATGAGCAGTTCTTC.

There are a few counts of this clonotype. The V gene is TRBV7-2, the J gene TRBJ2-2; TRBD2 is a possible D gene (5 bases). Trimming took off 3 bases at V and 4 bases at J, with 12 bases between the two ends. From germline, CDR1 is SGHTA and CDR2 FQGNSA. The CDR3 is made up of 15 amino acids. CDR3 in DNA: TGTGCCAGCAGCTTCCTAGCTGCTGGCACCGGGGAGCTGTTTTTT. This encodes CASSFLAAGTGELFF.

This clonotype was seen a few times. The chain links TRBV3-1 to TRBJ1-1, with D possibly matching TRBD1 (6 bases). There are 17 residues in the CDR3. The germline V and J ends were trimmed by 1 base and 1 base, with 16 bases remaining between them. Germline CDR1 reads LGHDT; CDR2 reads YNNKEL (reference sequence). Here the CDR3 reads CASSQGKLGQQNTEAFF. The CDR3 nucleotides read TGTGCCAGCAGCCAAGGCAAACTTGGACAGCAGAACACTGAAGCTTTCTTT.

This clonotype was seen many times. The chain links TRBV5-1 to TRBJ2-3; 7 nucleotides match TRBD2. V gave up 4 bases and J gave up 5 bases; unmatched junction bases: 13. This CDR3 contains 16 residues. CDR1 and CDR2 (germline): SGHRS, YFSETQ. Here the CDR3 reads CASSPNTGRALDTQYF. The CDR3 DNA reads TGCGCCAGCAGCCCCAATACTGGGAGGGCCCTAGATACGCAGTATTTT.

The CDR3 region is CSARRFDIRGEAFF. The CDR3 DNA reads as TGCAGTGCCAGACGGTTTGATATCAGGGGAGAAGCTTTCTTT. This chain joins TRBV20-1 and TRBJ1-1, with D maybe TRBD1 (6 bases). The CDR3 length is 14 residues. V was trimmed by 6 bases and J by 8 bases, leaving 22 bases between them. Germline CDR1 is DFQATT and CDR2 is SNEGSKA (reference sequence).

This clonotype showed up just a few times. The chain combines TRBV6-1 with TRBJ1-5; D not certain. The CDR3 has 18 amino acids. With 6 bases removed from V and 1 base from J, the gap between germline ends came to 22 bases. CDR1 is MNHNS and CDR2 is SASEGT in the germline V gene. The CDR3 sequence is CASSSTGTAGISNQPQHF. The CDR3 region has the DNA TGTGCCAGCAGCTCTACGGGCACCGCTGGGATCAGCAATCAGCCCCAGCATTTT.

CDR3 coding DNA: TGTGCCAGTAGTGCCGGGACAGGGGGCCTTACCCAGCCCCAGCATTTT. Its protein product is CASSAGTGGLTQPQHF. The chain couples TRBV19 to TRBJ1-5, with 12 bases matching TRBD1. CDR3 length: 16 amino acids. After removal of 5 bases from V and 7 bases from J, the junction contained 9 bases not matched to a gene. The V gene's germline CDR1 is LNHDA and CDR2 SQIVND (reference sequence).

This clonotype was seen repeatedly, ten times or more. The V and J genes are TRBV5-1 and TRBJ1-2, with unresolved D. This CDR3 contains 14 residues. Germline V gene sequence: CDR1 SGHRS, CDR2 YFSETQ. Trimming cost V 0 bases and J 2 bases, with 8 bases left between them. The CDR3: CASSLGQQNYGYTF. The CDR3 DNA sequence: TGCGCCAGCAGCTTGGGGCAGCAAAACTATGGCTACACCTTC.

This clonotype has a handful of counts. The chain links TRBV3-1 to TRBJ1-5; no clear D. Per the germline V gene, CDR1 is LGHDT and CDR2 is YNNKEL (reference sequence). V lost 1 base and J lost 11, with 15 bases in between. CDR3 length: 14 residues. CDR3 protein: CASSQGAGANAQHF. The CDR3 bases are TGTGCCAGCAGCCAAGGGGCGGGTGCGAATGCCCAGCATTTT.

Only a few counts were recorded for this clonotype. V gene TRBV20-1 combines with J gene TRBJ1-2; no reliable D call. The CDR3 contains 13 residues. With 3 bases removed from V and 3 bases from J, the gap between germline ends came to 11 bases. The V gene's germline CDR1 is DFQATT and CDR2 SNEGSKA (reference sequence). The DNA of the CDR3 is TGCAGTGCTAGTCAGGCGGGCCACTATGGCTACACCTTC. Translation gives CSASQAGHYGYTF.

In this sample, this clonotype turned up many times. The chain recombines TRBV7-9 with TRBJ2-1, with 7 bases that match TRBD1. The CDR3 length is 14 residues. V shed 3 bases, J shed 5 bases, and the junction held 4 bases outside the gene matches. From germline, CDR1 is SEHNR and CDR2 FQNEAQ (reference sequence). The CDR3: CASSFWDRDNEQFF. For the CDR3, the DNA is TGTGCCAGCAGCTTCTGGGACAGAGACAATGAGCAGTTCTTC.

This clonotype was detected a few times. The V and J genes are TRBV7-8 and TRBJ1-5, with D possibly matching TRBD1 (5 bases). CDR1 is SGHVS and CDR2 is FQNEAQ in the germline V gene. The CDR3 runs 15 residues. V lost 0 bases and J lost 2, with 8 bases in between. CDR3 in amino acids: CASSLAGTRNQPQHF. The CDR3 bases are TGTGCCAGCAGCTTAGCCGGGACGCGCAATCAGCCCCAGCATTTT. The full variable domain, in which reference TRBV7-8 and TRBJ1-5 provide the parts outside the CDR3, is GAGVSQSPRYKVAKRGQDVALRCDPISGHVSLFWYQQALGQGPEFLTYFQNEAQLDKSGLPSDRFFAERPEGSVSTLKIQRTQQEDSAVYLCASSLAGTRNQPQHFGDGTRLSIL.

This chain uses TRBV20-1 with TRBJ1-1, with 10 bases that match TRBD1. The germline gives CDR1 DFQATT, CDR2 SNEGSKA (reference sequence). This CDR3 spans 12 amino acids. Trimming at V came to 7 bases and at J to 5 bases, leaving 4 bases not matched to a gene. CDR3 region: CSVPDRGTEAFF. Written as DNA, the CDR3 is TGCAGTGTTCCGGACAGGGGGACTGAAGCTTTCTTT.

This clonotype was detected a few times. CDR3 sequence (DNA): TGTGCCAGTTCTCCTAGCAAAACTAACACCGGGGAGCTGTTTTTT. It yields the protein CASSPSKTNTGELFF. This chain uses TRBV12-3 or TRBV12-4 with TRBJ2-2; D may be TRBD2 (5 bases). The CDR3 covers 15 residues. The ends were cut back, 9 bases at V and 2 bases at J, with 16 bases in the middle.

This clonotype was counted a few times. This chain uses TRBV7-2 with TRBJ2-7; D might be TRBD1 or TRBD2, each matching 5 bases. The CDR3 loop spans 13 amino acids. Germline V gene lookup returns CDR1 SGHTA and CDR2 FQGNSA. Trimming cost V 5 bases and J 6 bases, with 14 bases left between them. The CDR3 DNA reads TGTGCCAGCAGCCCACAGGTGAGCGGCGAGCAGTACTTC. It codes for CASSPQVSGEQYF.

This sequence joins TRBV30 and TRBJ2-3; 14 bases match TRBD2. The germline gives CDR1 GTSNPN, CDR2 SVGIG (reference sequence). The CDR3 sequence is 18 residues long. V was pared by 0 bases and J by 4 bases, with 9 bases of the junction left unmatched. CDR3 nucleotide sequence: TGTGCCTGGAGTGTTTGGACTAGCGGGGGGCCCCGGGCAGATACGCAGTATTTT. Encoded protein: CAWSVWTSGGPRADTQYF. Filled out from reference TRBV30 and TRBJ2-3, the complete variable domain reads SQTIHQWPATLVQPVGSPLSLECTVEGTSNPNLYWYRQAAGRGLQLLFYSVGIGQISSEVPQNLSASRPQDRQFILSSKKLLLSDSGFYLCAWSVWTSGGPRADTQYFGPGTRLTVL.

This clonotype was found a few times. The chain combines TRBV7-8 with TRBJ1-2; D is unclear. CDR3 length: 13 residues. Looked up from germline, CDR1 is SGHVS and CDR2 is FQNEAQ. The V end was cut by 4 bases, the J end by 6 bases, with 12 bases between. The CDR3 here is CASSSRWADGYTF. The CDR3 DNA sequence: TGTGCCAGCAGCTCGAGATGGGCAGATGGCTACACCTTC.

Regarding this clonotype: A much larger clone differs by one base, so this may be a read error. The V call is TRBV3-1, the J call TRBJ2-1; D not resolved. V lost 1 base and J lost 8, with 15 bases in between. The germline CDR1 and CDR2 sequences are LGHDT and YNNKEL (reference sequence). CDR3 size: 15 residues. CDR3 in amino acids: CASSQALAHFDEQFF. The CDR3 nucleotides read TGTGCCAGCAGCCAAGCCTTGGCCCACTTTGATGAGCAGTTCTTC.

V is TRBV6-1 and J is TRBJ2-3, with TRBD1 matching 8 bases. This CDR3 is 15 amino acids long. Germline V CDR1 and CDR2: MNHNS, SASEGT. V shed 5 bases, J shed 4 bases, and the junction held 8 bases outside the gene matches. CDR3 nucleotides: TGTGCCAGCAGTAGGGGACAGGTTGCCGCAGATACGCAGTATTTT. The encoded protein is CASSRGQVAADTQYF.